The clone carrying this T cell receptor beta chain showed up just a few times. The sample belongs to a study of blood T cell repertoires in COVID-19. Overall study context: The United States, Italy and Spain supplied acute and convalescent COVID-19 samples.

The assay was immunoSEQ multiplex PCR, and TCRdb's table has in-frame clones only and misses some. The repertoire includes 35,000 to 45,000 clones, 80% of them detected once, and roughly 19% sits in the top ten. CDR3 length: 14 residues. CDR1 LGHDT and CDR2 YNNKEL come from the germline V gene (reference sequence). Trimming removed 2 bases from V and 4 bases from J, with 11 bases in between. The sequence derives from a man between 65 and 79 years old with acute or convalescent COVID-19. V is TRBV3-1 (or the pseudogene TRBV3-2) and J is TRBJ1-2; tentative D call: TRBD1 (6 bases). Sequenced material: peripheral blood. CDR3 in DNA: TGTGCCAGCAGCCAACTGGGGGCAAGCTATGGCTACACCTTC. This gives the protein CASSQLGASYGYTF.